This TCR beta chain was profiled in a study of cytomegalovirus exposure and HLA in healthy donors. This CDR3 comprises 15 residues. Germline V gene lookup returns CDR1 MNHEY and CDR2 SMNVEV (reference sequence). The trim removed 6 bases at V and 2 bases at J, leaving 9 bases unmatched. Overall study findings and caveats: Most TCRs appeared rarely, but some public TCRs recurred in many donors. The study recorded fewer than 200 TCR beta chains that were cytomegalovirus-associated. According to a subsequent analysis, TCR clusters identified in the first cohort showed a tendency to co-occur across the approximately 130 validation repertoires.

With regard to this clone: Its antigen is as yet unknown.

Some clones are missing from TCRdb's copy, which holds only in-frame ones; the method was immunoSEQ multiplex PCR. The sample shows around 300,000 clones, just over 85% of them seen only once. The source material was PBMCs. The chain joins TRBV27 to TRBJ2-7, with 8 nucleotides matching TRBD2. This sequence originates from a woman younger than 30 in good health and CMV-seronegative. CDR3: CASSPGGGLTYEQYF. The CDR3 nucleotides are TGTGCCAGCAGCCCGGGGGGGGGACTAACCTACGAGCAGTACTTC.